This T cell receptor beta chain was obtained from a study of regulatory T cells in long-lasting Graves disease. As for the study in general: Persistent Graves' disease denoted over 5 years of antithyroid drugs plus positive TSH receptor antibodies.

This clonotype has more than one count but fewer than ten. As yet, its antigen is unknown. Germline V gives CDR1 SNHLY, CDR2 FYNNEI. The CDR3 runs to 12 residues. V shed 5 bases and J 8 bases; nucleotides not matched to a gene: 3. Time point meaning: persistent/refractory GD, antithyroid drugs over 5 years with positive TRAb. Following extraction of RNA from PBMCs, that RNA was used to make the TCR library. Building the TCR beta libraries relied on iRepertoire HTBI primers, and CDR3 regions underwent Arm-PCR. Source study methods: The samples included approximately 60 TRBV and 15 or so TRBJ segments. TCRdb used MiXCR to reprocess the multiplex PCR reads, holding one entry per CDR3 protein. The V and J calls reflect TCRdb's pipeline rather than the authors' work. The data contain about 450,000 distinct CDR3 sequences, about 20% of them singletons. Broader study findings: There were preferences for TRBV28, TRBJ1-2 and TRBJ2-5 in persistent disease. Among persistent patients, a larger number of public clonotypes were shared (around 3,000) than among newly diagnosed patients (around 980).

The gene calls are TRBV2 and TRBJ1-2; 9 bases are shared with TRBD1. Sample: peripheral blood mononuclear cells (PBMCs), taken when the disease was refractory, from a patient treated with antithyroid drugs. The clonotype was recovered from a female donor with Graves disease. CDR3 coding DNA: TGTGCCAGCAGTTGGACAGGGGAGGGCTACACCTTC. Translating it yields CASSWTGEGYTF.